What follows describes a single TCR beta chain. This sample was taken from a study of control samples from healthy donors and cancer patients. Sequenced by immunoSEQ multiplex PCR; TCRdb stores in-frame clones only, minus some. The sample includes tens of thousands of clones, about 82% of them seen just once. The sample taken for sequencing was PBMCs. This TCR was sampled from a woman aged 55-69 years with head and neck cancer.

The CDR3 DNA sequence: TGCGCCAGCAGCTTGGTGCCAGGACAGTGGCAAGAGACCCAGTACTTC. Its translation is CASSLVPGQWQETQYF. This rearrangement joins TRBV5-1 to TRBJ2-5; TRBD1 is a possible D gene (6 bases). V was shortened by 0 bases and J by 2 bases, with 14 bases between the two germline ends. This CDR3 spans 16 amino acids. Germline lookup yields CDR1 SGHRS and CDR2 YFSETQ.